This T cell receptor beta chain is from a study of T cell repertoires in cytomegalovirus infection (dated by TCRdb to about 2019). Notes on the research overall: The HLA type of each donor mattered for the analysis, because public TCR beta signatures pointed to carriage of CMV infection along with the matching HLA type.

As concerns this clonotype: The clone's antigen remains unknown. Base quality data are lacking; no much larger clone is found one base away.

Beyond this particular receptor, the publication reports: In the ex vivo response, HLA-C-restricted CMV-specific TCR beta clonotypes were dominant, and in two of eight donors the single most frequent clonotype came from this HLA-C-restricted group. In both this cohort and an independent roughly 350-donor cohort, the cumulative frequency of public TCR beta family members distinguished carriers of CMV infection plus the relevant HLA type.

The sequencing machine was an Illumina HiSeq 1500. The public reads were run again by TCRdb, first through fastp at Q25 and then through MiXCR, and only productive beta chains were kept. Rows with a matching CDR3 protein are joined into one entry that keeps the most common DNA and genes. The sample contains approximately 400,000 distinct CDR3 sequences, 25% to 40% of them found a single time. The top ten hold approximately 14% of the sample. The sequenced sample was PBMCs. This clonotype was obtained from a human donor in good health (CMV status not recorded). Some clones in this sample may be carry-over from other donors' samples.

The bases are TGTGCCAGCGGTACGCACTCCTATAATTCACCCCTCCACTTT. Its protein reads: CASGTHSYNSPLHF. The receptor chain draws on TRBV2 and TRBJ1-6; the D gene remains uncertain. The germline V gene encodes CDR1 SNHLY and CDR2 FYNNEI. From cysteine to phenylalanine, the CDR3 is 14 amino acids long. The kept DNA is CDR3 alone, 42 bases in frame from the first base. The V end loses 8 bases and the J end loses 0 bases, and a stretch of 8 bases separates them.